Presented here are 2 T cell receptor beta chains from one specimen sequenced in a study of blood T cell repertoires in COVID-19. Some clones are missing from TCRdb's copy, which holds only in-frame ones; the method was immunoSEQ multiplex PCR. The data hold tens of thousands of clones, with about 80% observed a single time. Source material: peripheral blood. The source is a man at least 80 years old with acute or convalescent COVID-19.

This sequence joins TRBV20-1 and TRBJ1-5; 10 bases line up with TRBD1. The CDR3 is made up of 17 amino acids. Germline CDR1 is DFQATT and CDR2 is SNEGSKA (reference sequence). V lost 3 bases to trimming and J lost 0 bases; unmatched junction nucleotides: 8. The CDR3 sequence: CSASRDRGLYSNQPQHF. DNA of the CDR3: TGCAGTGCTAGTAGGGACAGGGGACTTTATAGCAATCAGCCCCAGCATTTT.

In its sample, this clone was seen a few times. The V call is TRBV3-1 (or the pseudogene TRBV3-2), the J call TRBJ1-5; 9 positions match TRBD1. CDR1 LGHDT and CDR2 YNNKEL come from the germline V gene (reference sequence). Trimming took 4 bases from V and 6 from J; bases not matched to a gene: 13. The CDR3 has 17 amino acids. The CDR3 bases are TGTGCCAGCAGCCGCCGGGACAGGGTTATCGTAAGTCAGCCCCAGCATTTT. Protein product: CASSRRDRVIVSQPQHF.